This paragraph reports one T cell receptor (beta chain). The sample originates from a study of cytomegalovirus exposure and HLA in healthy donors. In the study overall: Genotyping showed 81% of almost 400 donors falling in the Caucasian-associated ancestry cluster.

This CDR3 is 14 amino acids long. The V gene lost 0 bases and the J gene lost 14 bases, with 19 bases spanning the gap. The germline gives CDR1 LGHNA, CDR2 YSLEER. In the PCR, 60 Vbeta and 13 Jbeta primers were used. Only in-frame clones appear in the TCRdb table, and some are missing; sequencing was by immunoSEQ multiplex PCR. The sample lists fewer than 250,000 clones, approximately 80% seen once, with 2.5% to 3% in the top ten. The source is a man aged 25-45 years in good health and CMV-seronegative. The chain couples TRBV4-3 to TRBJ1-1; D unclear. The sequenced material came from PBMCs. CDR3 loop: CASSQDREPPAGFF. In nucleotides, the CDR3 is TGCGCCAGCAGCCAAGATCGAGAACCCCCCGCCGGGTTCTTT.